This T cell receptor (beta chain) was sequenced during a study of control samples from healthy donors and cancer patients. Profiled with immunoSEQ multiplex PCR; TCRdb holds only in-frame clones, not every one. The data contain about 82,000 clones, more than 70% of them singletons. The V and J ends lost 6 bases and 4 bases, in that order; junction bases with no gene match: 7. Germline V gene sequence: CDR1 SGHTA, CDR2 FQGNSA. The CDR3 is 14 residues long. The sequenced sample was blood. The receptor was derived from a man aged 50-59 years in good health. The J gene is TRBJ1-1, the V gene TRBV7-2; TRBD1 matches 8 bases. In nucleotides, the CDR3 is TGTGCCAGCAGGGCCGGACAGGGCCCCACTGAAGCTTTCTTT. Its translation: CASRAGQGPTEAFF.